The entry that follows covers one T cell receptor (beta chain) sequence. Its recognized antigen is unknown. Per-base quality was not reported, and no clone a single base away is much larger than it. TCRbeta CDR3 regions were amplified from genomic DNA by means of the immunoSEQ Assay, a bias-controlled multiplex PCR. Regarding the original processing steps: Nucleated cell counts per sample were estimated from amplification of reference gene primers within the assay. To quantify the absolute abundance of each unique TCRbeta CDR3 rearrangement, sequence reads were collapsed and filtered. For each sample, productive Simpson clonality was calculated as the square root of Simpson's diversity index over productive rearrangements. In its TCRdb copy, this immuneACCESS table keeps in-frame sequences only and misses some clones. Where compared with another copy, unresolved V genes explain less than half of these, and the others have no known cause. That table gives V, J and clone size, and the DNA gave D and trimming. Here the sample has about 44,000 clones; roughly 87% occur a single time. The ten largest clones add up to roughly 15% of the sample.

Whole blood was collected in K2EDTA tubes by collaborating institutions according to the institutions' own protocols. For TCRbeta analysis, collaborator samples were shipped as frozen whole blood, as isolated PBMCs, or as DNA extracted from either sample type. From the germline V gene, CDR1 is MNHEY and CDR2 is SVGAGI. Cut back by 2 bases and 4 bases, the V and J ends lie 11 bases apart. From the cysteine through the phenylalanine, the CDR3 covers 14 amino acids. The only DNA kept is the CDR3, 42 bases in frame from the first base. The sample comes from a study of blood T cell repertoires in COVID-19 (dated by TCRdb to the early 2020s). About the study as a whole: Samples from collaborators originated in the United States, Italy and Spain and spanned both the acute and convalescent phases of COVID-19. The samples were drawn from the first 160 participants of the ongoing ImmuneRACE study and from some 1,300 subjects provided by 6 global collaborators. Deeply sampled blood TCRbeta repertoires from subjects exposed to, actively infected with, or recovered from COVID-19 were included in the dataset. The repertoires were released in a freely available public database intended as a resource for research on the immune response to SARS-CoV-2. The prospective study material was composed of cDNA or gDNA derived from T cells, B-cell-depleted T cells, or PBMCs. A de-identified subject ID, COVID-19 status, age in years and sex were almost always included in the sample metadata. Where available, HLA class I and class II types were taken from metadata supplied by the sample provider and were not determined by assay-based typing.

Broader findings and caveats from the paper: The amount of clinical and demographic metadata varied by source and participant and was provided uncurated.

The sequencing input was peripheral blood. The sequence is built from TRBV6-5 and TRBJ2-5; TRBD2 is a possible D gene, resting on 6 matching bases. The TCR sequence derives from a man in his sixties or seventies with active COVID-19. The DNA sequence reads TGTGCCAGCAGTTACCCTGGGGGAGGAGAGACCCAGTACTTC. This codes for CASSYPGGGETQYF.